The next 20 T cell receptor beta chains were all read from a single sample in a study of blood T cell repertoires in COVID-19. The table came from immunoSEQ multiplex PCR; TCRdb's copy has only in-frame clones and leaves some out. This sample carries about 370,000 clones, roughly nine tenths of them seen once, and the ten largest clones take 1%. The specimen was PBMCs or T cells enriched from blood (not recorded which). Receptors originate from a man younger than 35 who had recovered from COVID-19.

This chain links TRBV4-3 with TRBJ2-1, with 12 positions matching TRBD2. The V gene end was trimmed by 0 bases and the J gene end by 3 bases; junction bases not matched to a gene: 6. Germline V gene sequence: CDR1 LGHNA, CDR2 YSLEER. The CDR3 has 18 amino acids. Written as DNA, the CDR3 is TGCGCCAGCAGCCAAGATGTCGGACTAGCGGGATACTACAATGAGCAGTTCTTC. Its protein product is CASSQDVGLAGYYNEQFF.

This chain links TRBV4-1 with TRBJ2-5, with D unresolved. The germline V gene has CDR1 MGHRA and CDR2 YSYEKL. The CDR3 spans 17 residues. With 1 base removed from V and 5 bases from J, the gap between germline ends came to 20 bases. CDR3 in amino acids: CASSQVFVQREVETQYF. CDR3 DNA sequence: TGCGCCAGCAGCCAAGTTTTCGTTCAGCGAGAAGTGGAGACCCAGTACTTC.

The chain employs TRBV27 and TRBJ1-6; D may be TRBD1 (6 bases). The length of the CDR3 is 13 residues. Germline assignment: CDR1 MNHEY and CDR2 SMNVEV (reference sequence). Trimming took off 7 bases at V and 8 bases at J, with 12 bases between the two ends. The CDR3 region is CASKRDTYSPLHF. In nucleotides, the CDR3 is TGTGCCAGCAAGCGGGACACGTATTCACCCCTCCACTTT.

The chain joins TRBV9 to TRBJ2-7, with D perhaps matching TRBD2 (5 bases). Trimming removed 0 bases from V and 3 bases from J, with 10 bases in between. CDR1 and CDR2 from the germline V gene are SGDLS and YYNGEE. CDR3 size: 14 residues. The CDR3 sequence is CASSVANRDYEQYF. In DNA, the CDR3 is TGTGCCAGCAGCGTAGCTAACCGGGACTACGAGCAGTACTTC.

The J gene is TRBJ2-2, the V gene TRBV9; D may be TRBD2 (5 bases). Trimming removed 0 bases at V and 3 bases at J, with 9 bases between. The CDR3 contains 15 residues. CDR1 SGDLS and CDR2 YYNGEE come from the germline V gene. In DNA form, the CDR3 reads TGTGCCAGCAGCGTAGGTCTAGCTGACACCGGGGAGCTGTTTTTT. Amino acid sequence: CASSVGLADTGELFF.

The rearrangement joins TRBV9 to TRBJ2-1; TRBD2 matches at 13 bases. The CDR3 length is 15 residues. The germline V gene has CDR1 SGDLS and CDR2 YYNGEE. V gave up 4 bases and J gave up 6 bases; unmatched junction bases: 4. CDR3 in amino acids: CASSTRLAGGNEQFF. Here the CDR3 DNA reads TGTGCCAGCAGCACGCGACTAGCGGGGGGCAATGAGCAGTTCTTC.

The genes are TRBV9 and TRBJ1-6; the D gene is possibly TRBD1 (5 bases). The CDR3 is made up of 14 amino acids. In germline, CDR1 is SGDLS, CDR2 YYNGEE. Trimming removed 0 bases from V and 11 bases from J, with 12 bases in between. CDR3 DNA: TGTGCCAGCAGCGTAGGACGGGGGGGAGCACCCCTCCACTTT. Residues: CASSVGRGGAPLHF.

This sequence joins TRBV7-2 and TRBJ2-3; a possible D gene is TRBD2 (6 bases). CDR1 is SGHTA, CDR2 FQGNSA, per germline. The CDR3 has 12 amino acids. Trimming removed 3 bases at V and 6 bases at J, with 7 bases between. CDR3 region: CASSFLADTQYF. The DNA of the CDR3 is TGTGCCAGCAGCTTCCTAGCGGATACGCAGTATTTT. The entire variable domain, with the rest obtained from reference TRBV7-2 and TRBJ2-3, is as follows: GAGVSQSPSNKVTEKGKDVELRCDPISGHTALYWYRQSLGQGLEFLIYFQGNSAPDKSGLPSDRFSAERTGGSVSTLTIQRTQQEDSAVYLCASSFLADTQYFGPGTRLTVL.

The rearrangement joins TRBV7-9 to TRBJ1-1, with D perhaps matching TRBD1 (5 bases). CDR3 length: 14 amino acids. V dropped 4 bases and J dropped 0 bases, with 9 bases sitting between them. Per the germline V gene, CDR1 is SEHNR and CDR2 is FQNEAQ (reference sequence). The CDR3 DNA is TGTGCCAGCAGCTCGGGACTCCTGAACACTGAAGCTTTCTTT. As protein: CASSSGLLNTEAFF. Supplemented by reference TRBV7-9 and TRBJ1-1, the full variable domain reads DTGVSQNPRHKITKRGQNVTFRCDPISEHNRLYWYRQTLGQGPEFLTYFQNEAQLEKSRLLSDRFSAERPKGSFSTLEIQRTEQGDSAMYLCASSSGLLNTEAFFGQGTRLTVV.

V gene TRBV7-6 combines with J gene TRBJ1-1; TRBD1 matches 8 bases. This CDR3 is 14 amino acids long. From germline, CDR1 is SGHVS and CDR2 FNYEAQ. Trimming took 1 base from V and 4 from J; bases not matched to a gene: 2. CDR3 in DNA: TGTGCCAGCAGCTTAGGGACAGGGAGCACTGAAGCTTTCTTT. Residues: CASSLGTGSTEAFF.

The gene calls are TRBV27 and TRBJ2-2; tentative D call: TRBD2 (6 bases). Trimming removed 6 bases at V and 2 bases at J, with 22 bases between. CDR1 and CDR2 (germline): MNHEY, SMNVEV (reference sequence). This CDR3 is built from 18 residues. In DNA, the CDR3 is TGTGCCAGCAGCCTAACCCGACACGGGACTCAAAACACCGGGGAGCTGTTTTTT. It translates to CASSLTRHGTQNTGELFF.

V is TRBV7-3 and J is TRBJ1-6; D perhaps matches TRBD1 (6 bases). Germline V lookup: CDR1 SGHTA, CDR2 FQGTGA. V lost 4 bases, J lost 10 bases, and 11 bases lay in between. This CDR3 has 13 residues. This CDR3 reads CASSSDRNSPLHF. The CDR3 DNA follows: TGTGCCAGCAGCTCCGACAGGAACTCACCCCTCCACTTT. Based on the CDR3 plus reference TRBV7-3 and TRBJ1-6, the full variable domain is GAGVSQTPSNKVTEKGKYVELRCDPISGHTALYWYRQSLGQGPEFLIYFQGTGAADDSGLPNDRFFAVRPEGSVSTLKIQRTERGDSAVYLCASSSDRNSPLHFGNGTRLTVT.

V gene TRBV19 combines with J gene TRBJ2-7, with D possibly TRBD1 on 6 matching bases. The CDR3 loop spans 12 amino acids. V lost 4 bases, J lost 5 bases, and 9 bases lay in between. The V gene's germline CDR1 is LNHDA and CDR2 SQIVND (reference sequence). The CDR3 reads CASSKDSNEQYF. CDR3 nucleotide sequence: TGTGCCAGTAGTAAGGACAGCAACGAGCAGTACTTC.

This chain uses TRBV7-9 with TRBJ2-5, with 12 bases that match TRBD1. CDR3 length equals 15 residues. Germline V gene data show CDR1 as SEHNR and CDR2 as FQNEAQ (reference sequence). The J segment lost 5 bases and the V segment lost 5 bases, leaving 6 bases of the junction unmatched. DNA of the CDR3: TGTGCCAGCAGCCAGGGACAGGGGGCAGGGGAGACCCAGTACTTC. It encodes CASSQGQGAGETQYF.

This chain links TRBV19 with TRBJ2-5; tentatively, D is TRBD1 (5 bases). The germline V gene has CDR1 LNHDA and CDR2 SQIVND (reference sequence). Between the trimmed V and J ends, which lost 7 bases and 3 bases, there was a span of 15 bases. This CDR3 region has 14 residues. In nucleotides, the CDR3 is TGTGCCAGTATGTCGCTAGGGGATGAAGAGACCCAGTACTTC. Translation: CASMSLGDEETQYF.

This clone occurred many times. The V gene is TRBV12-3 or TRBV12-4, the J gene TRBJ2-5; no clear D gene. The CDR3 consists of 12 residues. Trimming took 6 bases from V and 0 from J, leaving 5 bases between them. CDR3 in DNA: TGTGCCAGCAGGCGGAACCAAGAGACCCAGTACTTC. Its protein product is CASRRNQETQYF.

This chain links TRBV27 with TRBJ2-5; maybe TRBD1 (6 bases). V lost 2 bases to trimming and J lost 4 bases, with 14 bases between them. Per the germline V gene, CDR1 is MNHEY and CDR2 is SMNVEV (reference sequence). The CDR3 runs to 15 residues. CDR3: CASSLLSQGGETQYF. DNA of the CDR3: TGTGCCAGCAGTTTACTTTCGCAAGGGGGAGAGACCCAGTACTTC.

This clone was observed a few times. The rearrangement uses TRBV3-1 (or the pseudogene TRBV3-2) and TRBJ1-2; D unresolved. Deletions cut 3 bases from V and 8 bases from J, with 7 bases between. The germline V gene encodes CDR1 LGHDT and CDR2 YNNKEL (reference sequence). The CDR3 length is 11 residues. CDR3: CASSHDRGYTF. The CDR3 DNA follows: TGTGCCAGCAGCCACGATCGGGGCTACACCTTC.

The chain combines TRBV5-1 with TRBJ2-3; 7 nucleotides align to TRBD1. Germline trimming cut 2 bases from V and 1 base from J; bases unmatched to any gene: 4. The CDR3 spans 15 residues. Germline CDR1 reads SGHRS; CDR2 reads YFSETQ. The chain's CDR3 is CASSFNGQGTDTQYF. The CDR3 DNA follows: TGCGCCAGCAGCTTTAATGGACAGGGCACAGATACGCAGTATTTT. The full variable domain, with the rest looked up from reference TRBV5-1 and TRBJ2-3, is KAGVTQTPRYLIKTRGQQVTLSCSPISGHRSVSWYQQTPGQGLQFLFEYFSETQRNKGNFPGRFSGRQFSNSRSEMNVSTLELGDSALYLCASSFNGQGTDTQYFGPGTRLTVL.

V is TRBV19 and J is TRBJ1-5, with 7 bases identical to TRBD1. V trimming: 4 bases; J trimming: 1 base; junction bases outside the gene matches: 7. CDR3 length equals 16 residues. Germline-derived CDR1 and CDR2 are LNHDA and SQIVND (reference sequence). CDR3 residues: CASSTQGVRSNQPQHF. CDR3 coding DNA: TGTGCCAGTAGTACGCAGGGGGTGCGGAGCAATCAGCCCCAGCATTTT.